This TCR beta chain was recovered during a study of Graves' ophthalmopathy and Graves' hyperthyroidism. Moderate-to-severe activity, CAS ≥3, NOSPECS ≥4 and a duration under 3 months were seen in donors with ophthalmopathy. Excluded were patients with other autoimmune diseases, uncontrolled infections, pregnancy or lactation. To note about this clonotype: Its antigen is unknown.

The CDR3 totals 13 residues. Trimming removed 6 bases from V and 4 bases from J, with 12 bases in between. Amplifying from RNA transcripts, the study obtained TCR beta CDR3 regions. Scientists carried out first-round RT-PCR using HTBI primers and then a second-round multiplex PCR. TCRdb re-derived calls from the multiplex PCR reads in MiXCR, one entry per CDR3 protein. The sample holds 170,000 or so distinct CDR3 sequences; roughly 37% are singletons and the top ten take under 7%. Whole-study findings and limits: Clonotypes were expanded in thyroid at above 0.001 frequency, and most also appeared in blood.

This clonotype originated in a middle-aged woman with Graves' ophthalmopathy. Sequenced input: peripheral blood. The gene calls are TRBV12-3 or TRBV12-4 and TRBJ1-1; D call uncertain. The CDR3 sequence is CASSLGRFTEAFF. The DNA of the CDR3 is TGTGCCAGCAGCTTGGGCAGATTCACTGAAGCTTTCTTT.